The 9 T cell receptor beta chains in this list originate from one sample, sequenced in a study of molecular identifiers for immune sequencing clone quantification. In TCRdb, the PCR reads were re-called with MiXCR into one record per CDR3 protein. The sample carries some 580,000 distinct CDR3 sequences, 25% recorded once. Input material: naive CD8+ T cells from blood, with Jurkat cell RNA spiked in. The subset is: FACS-sorted CD8+CD4-CCR7+CD45RA+ naive T cells. All receptors derive from a human donor in good health. Some libraries in this study had Jurkat cell RNA spiked in.

This clonotype turned up a few times. This rearrangement joins TRBV7-9 to TRBJ2-3; 7 bases line up with TRBD1. V lost 6 bases to trimming and J lost 6 bases; unmatched junction nucleotides: 18. CDR3 size: 17 residues. Per the germline V gene, CDR1 is SEHNR and CDR2 is FQNEAQ (reference sequence). The CDR3 loop is CASRPMTGLDSLDTQYF. As DNA, the CDR3 is TGTGCCAGCAGACCTATGACAGGGTTAGATTCGTTGGATACGCAGTATTTT. Using reference TRBV7-9 and TRBJ2-3 for the parts outside the CDR3, the full variable domain is DTGVSQNPRHKITKRGQNVTFRCDPISEHNRLYWYRQTLGQGPEFLTYFQNEAQLEKSRLLSDRFSAERPKGSFSTLEIQRTEQGDSAMYLCASRPMTGLDSLDTQYFGPGTRLTVL.

V is TRBV20-1 and J is TRBJ2-3, with D uncertain. With 6 bases removed from V and 5 bases from J, the gap between germline ends came to 27 bases. CDR1 and CDR2 (germline): DFQATT, SNEGSKA (reference sequence). The CDR3 runs to 17 residues. The CDR3 nucleotides read TGCAGTGCCCACAGTGAGGACGGTGCCACCTCCGTAGATACGCAGTATTTT. Encoded protein: CSAHSEDGATSVDTQYF.

The table lists this clonotype with a few counts. This sequence may be a read error, since a much larger clone differs from it by one base. The gene calls are TRBV4-3 and TRBJ1-3; D gene unclear. The CDR3 extends over 15 amino acids. CDR1 LGHNA and CDR2 YSLEER come from the germline V gene. For the CDR3, the DNA is TGCGCCAGCGGCCAAGATAACCCTCCCGGAAACACCATATATTTT. Its protein is CASGQDNPPGNTIYF.

This clonotype showed up many times. The chain links TRBV7-9 to TRBJ2-5, with 7 positions matching TRBD1. The CDR3 totals 14 residues. Trimming cost V 4 bases and J 4 bases; bases outside gene matches: 6. CDR1 is SEHNR and CDR2 is FQNEAQ in the germline V gene (reference sequence). The CDR3 region has the DNA TGTGCCAGCAGCTCGCAGGGGGTCGGAGAGACCCAGTACTTC. Its translation is CASSSQGVGETQYF.

This clonotype was detected many times. V usage is TRBV25-1 and J usage is TRBJ2-7, with 11 bases matching TRBD1. V lost 6 bases to trimming and J lost 3 bases; unmatched junction nucleotides: 13. From germline, CDR1 is MGHDK and CDR2 SYGVNS. The CDR3 totals 17 residues. CDR3 loop: CASRRDGWGQGVYEQYF. CDR3 nucleotide sequence: TGTGCCAGCAGGAGGGATGGTTGGGGACAGGGGGTCTACGAGCAGTACTTC.

This clonotype was observed at least ten times. This chain connects TRBV12-3 or TRBV12-4 to TRBJ2-3, with D possibly matching TRBD2 (5 bases). This CDR3 has 15 amino acids. V was shortened by 6 bases and J by 1 base, with 14 bases between the two germline ends. DNA of the CDR3: TGTGCCAGCAGGAGCGGAACTTCCCGCACAGATACGCAGTATTTT. Protein product: CASRSGTSRTDTQYF.

V gene TRBV7-3 combines with J gene TRBJ2-1; TRBD2 might be the D (6 bases). The length of the CDR3 is 13 residues. From germline, CDR1 is SGHTA and CDR2 FQGTGA. V was pared by 4 bases and J by 10 bases, with 14 bases between. For the CDR3, the DNA is TGTGCCAGCAGCTCGGCGGGGATCGGGGAGCAGTTCTTC. Translation: CASSSAGIGEQFF.

This clonotype was counted ten times or more. The chain recombines TRBV4-3 with TRBJ2-5; D unresolved. This CDR3 has 15 residues. Germline values: CDR1 LGHNA, CDR2 YSLEER. The ends were cut back, 5 bases at V and 2 bases at J, with 15 bases in the middle. The CDR3 coding sequence is TGCGCCAGCAGCAAAGGTTCCAGCCCACAAGAGACCCAGTACTTC. The encoded protein is CASSKGSSPQETQYF.

This CDR3 is CASSRPDAGVGYNEQFF. CDR3 bases: TGTGCCAGCTCACGTCCGGATGCGGGAGTGGGTTACAATGAGCAGTTCTTC. The rearrangement links TRBV18 to TRBJ2-1, with 7 bases identical to TRBD2. CDR1 is KGHSH, CDR2 LQKENI, per germline. Germline trimming cut 4 bases from V and 4 bases from J; bases unmatched to any gene: 13. CDR3 length: 17 residues. Full variable domain (remainder filled in from reference TRBV18 and TRBJ2-1): NAGVMQNPRHLVRRRGQEARLRCSPMKGHSHVYWYRQLPEEGLKFMVYLQKENIIDESGMPKERFSAEFPKEGPSILRIQQVVRGDSAAYFCASSRPDAGVGYNEQFFGPGTRLTVL.